This TCR beta chain came from a study of T cell changes during pregnancy in multiple sclerosis. Clones were read by immunoSEQ multiplex PCR, and TCRdb kept only the in-frame ones, dropping some. The data hold about 55,000 clones, with approximately 94% observed a single time. This clone came up once. After removal of 6 bases from V and 8 bases from J, the junction contained 13 bases not matched to a gene. The CDR3 covers 15 residues. Germline CDR1 and CDR2: SGHTA and FQGTGA. The TCR was taken from a female donor with multiple sclerosis, enrolled in a pregnancy study. The sample here was CD8+ T cells from peripheral blood mononuclear cells, taken in the third trimester of pregnancy. The V call is TRBV7-3, the J call TRBJ2-1, with TRBD2 matching 7 bases. CDR3 residues: CASSLSGLLLDEQFF. For the CDR3, the DNA is TGTGCCAGCAGTCTTTCGGGACTACTCTTAGATGAGCAGTTCTTC.